These 5 T cell receptor beta chains share one sample of origin, sequenced in a study of vaccination and CD4 T cells after COVID-19. The antigens of these receptors remain unknown. Sequenced with the Oncomine TCR Beta short-read assay was DNA taken from cultured CD4+ T cells. TCRdb reprocessed the PCR reads with MiXCR, giving one entry per CDR3 protein. The sample shows about 8,300 distinct CDR3 sequences, around 50% of them seen only once. Documented treatment: approximately nine-day PBMC culture with coronavirus spike peptide pools or control peptides (ViraFEST assay). The unexposed donor's CD4+ T cells were collected before the COVID-19 pandemic (2011-2018). The sample comprised CD4+ T cells from blood, cultured in vitro. Every receptor here comes from a human donor in good health.

V is TRBV19 and J is TRBJ1-2; tentative D call: TRBD1 (5 bases). This CDR3 has 13 amino acids. V shed 3 bases and J shed 4 bases, with 9 bases lying between them. The germline gives CDR1 LNHDA, CDR2 SQIVND (reference sequence). The CDR3 region has the DNA TGTGCCAGTAGTATTGGGACCCTCTATGGCTACACCTTC. This codes for CASSIGTLYGYTF.

This chain connects TRBV15 to TRBJ2-3, with a weak D call TRBD2 (6 bases). This CDR3 has 17 amino acids. The germline V and J ends were trimmed by 1 base and 6 bases, with 20 bases remaining between them. Looked up from germline, CDR1 is LNHNV and CDR2 is YYDKDF (reference sequence). This CDR3 is CATSRGGLASWADTQYF. The CDR3 bases are TGTGCCACCAGCAGAGGAGGGCTAGCGAGTTGGGCCGATACGCAGTATTTT.

This clonotype was seen a few times. This chain uses TRBV20-1 with TRBJ2-3, with 9 bases aligning to TRBD2. Germline V gene sequence: CDR1 DFQATT, CDR2 SNEGSKA (reference sequence). The CDR3 length is 16 residues. J was trimmed by 2 bases and V by 3 bases; bases with no gene match: 9. As DNA, the CDR3 is TGCAGTGCTAGTTTCGGAGCGGGAGGCTACACAGATACGCAGTATTTT. Its protein is CSASFGAGGYTDTQYF.

The chain couples TRBV27 to TRBJ2-3; TRBD2 matches 9 bases. J was trimmed by 4 bases and V by 7 bases; bases with no gene match: 15. The CDR3 extends over 17 amino acids. Germline V lookup: CDR1 MNHEY, CDR2 SMNVEV (reference sequence). The CDR3 DNA reads TGTGCCAGCAACAGCGGGCGGGGGGGCCGTTTATCAGATACGCAGTATTTT. Translation gives CASNSGRGGRLSDTQYF.

The rearrangement joins TRBV9 to TRBJ1-2; TRBD1 matches at 9 bases. The trim removed 4 bases at V and 3 bases at J, leaving 7 bases unmatched. This CDR3 spans 15 amino acids. Per germline, CDR1 SGDLS and CDR2 YYNGEE. This CDR3 reads CASSPGWDRDYGYTF. In DNA form, the CDR3 reads TGTGCCAGCAGCCCAGGATGGGACAGGGACTATGGCTACACCTTC.